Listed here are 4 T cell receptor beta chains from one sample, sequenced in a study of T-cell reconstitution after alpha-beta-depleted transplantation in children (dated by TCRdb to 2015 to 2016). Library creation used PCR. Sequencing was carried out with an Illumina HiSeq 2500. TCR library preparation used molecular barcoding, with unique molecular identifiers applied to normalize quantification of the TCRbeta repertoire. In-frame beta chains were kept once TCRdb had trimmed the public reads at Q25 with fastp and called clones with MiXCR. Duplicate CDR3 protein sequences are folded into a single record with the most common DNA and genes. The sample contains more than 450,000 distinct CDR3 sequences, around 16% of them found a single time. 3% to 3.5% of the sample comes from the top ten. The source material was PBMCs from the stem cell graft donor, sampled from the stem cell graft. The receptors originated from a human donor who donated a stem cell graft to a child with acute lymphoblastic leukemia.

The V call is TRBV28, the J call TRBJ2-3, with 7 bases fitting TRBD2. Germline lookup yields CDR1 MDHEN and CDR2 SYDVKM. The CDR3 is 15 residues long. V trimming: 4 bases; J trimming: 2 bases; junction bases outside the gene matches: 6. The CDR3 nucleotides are TGTGCCAGCAGTTCACCAGCGGGGCCCACAGATACGCAGTATTTT. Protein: CASSSPAGPTDTQYF.

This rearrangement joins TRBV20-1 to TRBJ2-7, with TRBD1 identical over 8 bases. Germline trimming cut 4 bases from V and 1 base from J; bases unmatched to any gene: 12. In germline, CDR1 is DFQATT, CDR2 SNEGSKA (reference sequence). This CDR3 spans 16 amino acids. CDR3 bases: TGCAGTGCTACCACATTCTTGACAGGGGCGTCCTACGAGCAGTACTTC. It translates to CSATTFLTGASYEQYF.

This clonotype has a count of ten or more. In nucleotides, the CDR3 is TGCAGTGCTAGAGATTTGGGGACTTCTCCAGATACGCAGTATTTT. Translated, it gives CSARDLGTSPDTQYF. The chain has TRBV20-1 and TRBJ2-3, with D maybe TRBD2 (6 bases). The length of the CDR3 is 15 residues. Trimming took 0 bases from V and 4 from J, leaving 14 bases between them. The germline gives CDR1 DFQATT, CDR2 SNEGSKA (reference sequence).

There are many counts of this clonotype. The CDR3 sequence is CASSPQGSGNTIYF. Here the CDR3 DNA reads TGTGCCAGCAGTCCCCAGGGGTCTGGAAACACCATATATTTT. The chain joins TRBV12-3 or TRBV12-4 to TRBJ1-3; weak D call: TRBD1 (6 bases). V lost 5 bases and J lost 1, with 9 bases in between. This CDR3 is 14 amino acids long.